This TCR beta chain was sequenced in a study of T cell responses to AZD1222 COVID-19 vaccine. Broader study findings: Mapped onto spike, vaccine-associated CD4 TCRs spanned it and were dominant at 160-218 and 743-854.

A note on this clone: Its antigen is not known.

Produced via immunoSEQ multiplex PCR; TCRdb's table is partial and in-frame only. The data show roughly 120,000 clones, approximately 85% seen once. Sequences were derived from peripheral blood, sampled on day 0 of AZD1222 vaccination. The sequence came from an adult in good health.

This chain's CDR3 is CASSLEGAAGNTIYF. CDR3 bases: TGTGCCAGCAGCTTAGAGGGGGCAGCTGGAAACACCATATATTTT. The V gene is TRBV7-9, the J gene TRBJ1-3; 7 bases are a match to TRBD1. V trimming: 1 base; J trimming: 2 bases; junction bases outside the gene matches: 2. The CDR3 length is 15 residues. Germline V gives CDR1 SEHNR, CDR2 FQNEAQ (reference sequence).